This T cell receptor (beta chain) emerged from a study of CD8 T cells in Susac syndrome. Germline V gives CDR1 MGHRA, CDR2 YSYEKL. Trimming cost V 2 bases and J 4 bases, with 9 bases left between them. The CDR3 length is 13 residues. With random hexamers, reverse transcription was performed on about 0.5 to 1 ug of RNA. Via MiXCR, TCRdb re-called the immunoSEQ multiplex PCR reads, giving one row per CDR3 protein. The sample records approximately 80,000 distinct CDR3 sequences, around 94% being singletons. Sequenced sample: CD8+ T cells from PBMCs. The source of this sequence is a human donor with Susac syndrome. This chain joins TRBV4-1 and TRBJ2-7; D is unresolved. CDR3 amino acids: CASSQRVSYEQYF. DNA for the CDR3: TGCGCCAGCAGCCAACGCGTGTCTTACGAGCAGTACTTC.